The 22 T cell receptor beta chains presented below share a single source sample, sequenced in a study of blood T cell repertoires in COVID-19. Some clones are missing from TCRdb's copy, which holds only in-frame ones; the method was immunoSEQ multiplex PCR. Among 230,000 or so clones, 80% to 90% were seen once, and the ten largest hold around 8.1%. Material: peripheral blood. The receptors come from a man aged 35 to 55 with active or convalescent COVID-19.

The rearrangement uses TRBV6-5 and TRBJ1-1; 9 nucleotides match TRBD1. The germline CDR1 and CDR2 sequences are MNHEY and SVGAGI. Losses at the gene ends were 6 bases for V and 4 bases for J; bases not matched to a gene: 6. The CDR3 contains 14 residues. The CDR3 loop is CASRQGQGITEAFF. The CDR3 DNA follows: TGTGCCAGCAGACAGGGACAGGGAATCACTGAAGCTTTCTTT.

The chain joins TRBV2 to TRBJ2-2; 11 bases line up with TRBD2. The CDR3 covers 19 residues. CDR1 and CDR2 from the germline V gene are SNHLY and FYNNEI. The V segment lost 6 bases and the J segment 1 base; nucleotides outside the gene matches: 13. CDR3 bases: TGTGCCAGCAGGGCCGACCGTAGCGGGAGGGATATGAACACCGGGGAGCTGTTTTTT. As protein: CASRADRSGRDMNTGELFF.

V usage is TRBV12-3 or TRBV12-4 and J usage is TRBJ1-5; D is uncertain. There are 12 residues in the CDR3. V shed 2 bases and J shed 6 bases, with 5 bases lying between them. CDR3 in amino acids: CASSLPLQPQHF. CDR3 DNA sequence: TGTGCCAGCAGTTTACCCCTTCAGCCCCAGCATTTT.

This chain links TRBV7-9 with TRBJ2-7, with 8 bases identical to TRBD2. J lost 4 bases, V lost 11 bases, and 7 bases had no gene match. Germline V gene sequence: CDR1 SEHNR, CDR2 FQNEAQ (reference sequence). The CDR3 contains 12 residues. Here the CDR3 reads CAAGGGRYEQYF. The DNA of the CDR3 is TGTGCCGCTGGGGGCGGGAGGTACGAGCAGTACTTC.

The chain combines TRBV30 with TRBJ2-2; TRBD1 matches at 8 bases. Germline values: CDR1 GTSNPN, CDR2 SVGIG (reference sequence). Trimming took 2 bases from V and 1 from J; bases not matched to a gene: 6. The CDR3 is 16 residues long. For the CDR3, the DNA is TGTGCCTGGAGTTTGGCCGGGACAGGGAACACCGGGGAGCTGTTTTTT. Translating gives CAWSLAGTGNTGELFF.

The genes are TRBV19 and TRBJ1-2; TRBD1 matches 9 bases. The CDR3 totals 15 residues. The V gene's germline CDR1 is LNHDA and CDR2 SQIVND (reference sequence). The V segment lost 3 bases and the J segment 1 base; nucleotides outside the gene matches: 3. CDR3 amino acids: CASSMMGQGNYGYTF. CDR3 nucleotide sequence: TGTGCCAGTAGTATGATGGGACAGGGTAACTATGGCTACACCTTC. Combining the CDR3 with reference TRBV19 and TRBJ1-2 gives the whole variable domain DGGITQSPKYLFRKEGQNVTLSCEQNLNHDAMYWYRQDPGQGLRLIYYSQIVNDFQKGDIAEGYSVSREKKESFPLTVTSAQKNPTAFYLCASSMMGQGNYGYTFGSGTRLTVV.

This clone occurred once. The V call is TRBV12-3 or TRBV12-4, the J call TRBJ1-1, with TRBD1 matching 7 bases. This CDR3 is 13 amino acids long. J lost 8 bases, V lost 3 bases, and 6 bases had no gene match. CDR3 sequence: CASSLGQPGEAFF. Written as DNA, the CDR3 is TGTGCCAGCAGTTTGGGACAGCCGGGGGAAGCTTTCTTT.

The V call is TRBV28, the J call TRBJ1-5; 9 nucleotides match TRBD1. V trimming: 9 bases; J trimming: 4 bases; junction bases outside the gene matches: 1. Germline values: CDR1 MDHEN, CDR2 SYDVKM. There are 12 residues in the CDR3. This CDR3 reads CASGQGNQPQHF. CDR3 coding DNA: TGTGCCAGTGGACAGGGGAATCAGCCCCAGCATTTT.

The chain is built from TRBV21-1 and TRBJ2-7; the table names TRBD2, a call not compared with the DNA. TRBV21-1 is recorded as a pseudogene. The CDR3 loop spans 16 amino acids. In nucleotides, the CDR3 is TGTGCCAGCAGCAACCTCTGGACTAGCGACTCCTACGAGCAGTACTTC. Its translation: CASSNLWTSDSYEQYF.

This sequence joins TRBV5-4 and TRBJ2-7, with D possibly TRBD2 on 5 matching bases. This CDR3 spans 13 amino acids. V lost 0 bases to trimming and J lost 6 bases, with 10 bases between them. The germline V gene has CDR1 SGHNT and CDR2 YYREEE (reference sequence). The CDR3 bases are TGTGCCAGCAGCTTGGTTGGCGGGCGCGAGCAGTACTTC. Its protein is CASSLVGGREQYF.

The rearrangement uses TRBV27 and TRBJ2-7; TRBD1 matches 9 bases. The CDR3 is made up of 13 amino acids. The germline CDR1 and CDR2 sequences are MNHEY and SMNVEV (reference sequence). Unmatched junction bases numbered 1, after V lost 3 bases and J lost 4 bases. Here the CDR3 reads CASSLTGGYEQYF. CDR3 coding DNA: TGTGCCAGCAGTTTGACAGGGGGGTACGAGCAGTACTTC.

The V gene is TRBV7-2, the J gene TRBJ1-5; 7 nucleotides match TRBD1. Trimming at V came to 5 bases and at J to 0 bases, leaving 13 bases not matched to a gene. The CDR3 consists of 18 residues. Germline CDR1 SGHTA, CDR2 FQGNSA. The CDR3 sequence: CASSPPGDSSYSNQPQHF. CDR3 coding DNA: TGTGCCAGCAGCCCCCCTGGGGACAGTTCCTATAGCAATCAGCCCCAGCATTTT.

CDR3 amino acids: CASSLERGGPTGELFF. The CDR3 region has the DNA TGTGCCAGCAGCTTGGAACGGGGGGGCCCCACCGGGGAGCTGTTTTTT. V usage is TRBV5-8 and J usage is TRBJ2-2, with 8 bases identical to TRBD2. The CDR3 spans 16 residues. Germline V gives CDR1 SGHTS, CDR2 YDEGEE. Trimming cost V 0 bases and J 4 bases; bases outside gene matches: 5.

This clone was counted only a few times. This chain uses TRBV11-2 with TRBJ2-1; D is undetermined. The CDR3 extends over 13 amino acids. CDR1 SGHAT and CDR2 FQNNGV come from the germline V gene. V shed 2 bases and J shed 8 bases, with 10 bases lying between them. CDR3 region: CASSLYSLDEQFF. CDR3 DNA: TGTGCCAGCAGCTTATACAGCCTGGATGAGCAGTTCTTC. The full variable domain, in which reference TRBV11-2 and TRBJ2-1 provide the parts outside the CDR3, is EAGVAQSPRYKIIEKRQSVAFWCNPISGHATLYWYQQILGQGPKLLIQFQNNGVVDDSQLPKDRFSAERLKGVDSTLKIQPAKLEDSAVYLCASSLYSLDEQFFGPGTRLTVL.

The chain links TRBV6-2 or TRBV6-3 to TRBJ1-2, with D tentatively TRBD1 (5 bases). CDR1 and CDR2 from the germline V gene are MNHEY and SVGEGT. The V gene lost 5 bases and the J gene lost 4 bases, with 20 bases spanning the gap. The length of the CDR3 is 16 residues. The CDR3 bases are TGTGCCAGCAGTCCAACTTCTCGGACACGTGGCTATGGCTACACCTTC. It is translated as CASSPTSRTRGYGYTF.

CDR3: CASSQVEGGGRSYEQYF. The CDR3 DNA reads TGTGCCAGCAGCCAGGTCGAGGGCGGGGGGAGGTCCTACGAGCAGTACTTC. The rearrangement joins TRBV4-2 to TRBJ2-7, with TRBD2 matching 8 bases. CDR3 length equals 17 residues. Trimming cost V 3 bases and J 1 base; bases outside gene matches: 11. Germline V gene lookup returns CDR1 LGHNA and CDR2 YNFKEQ.

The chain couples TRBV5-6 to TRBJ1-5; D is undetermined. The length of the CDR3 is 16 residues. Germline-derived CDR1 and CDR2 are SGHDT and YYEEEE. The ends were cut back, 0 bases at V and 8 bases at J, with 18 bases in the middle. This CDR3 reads CASSLVSSKGGEPQHF. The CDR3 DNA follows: TGTGCCAGCAGCTTGGTCTCCTCCAAGGGAGGCGAGCCCCAGCATTTT.

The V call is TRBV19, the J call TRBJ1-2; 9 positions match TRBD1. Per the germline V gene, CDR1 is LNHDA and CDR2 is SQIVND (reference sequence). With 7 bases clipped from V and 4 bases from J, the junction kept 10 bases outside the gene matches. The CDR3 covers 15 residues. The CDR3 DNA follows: TGTGCCAGTACGTTGGTGACAGGGGGTCTCTATGGCTACACCTTC. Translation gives CASTLVTGGLYGYTF.

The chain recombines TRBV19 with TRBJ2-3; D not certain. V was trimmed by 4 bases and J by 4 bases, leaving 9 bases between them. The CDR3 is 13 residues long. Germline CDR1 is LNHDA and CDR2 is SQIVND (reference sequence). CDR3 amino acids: CASSTGVSDTQYF. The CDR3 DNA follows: TGTGCCAGTAGTACCGGAGTTTCAGATACGCAGTATTTT. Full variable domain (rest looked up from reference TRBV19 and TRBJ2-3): DGGITQSPKYLFRKEGQNVTLSCEQNLNHDAMYWYRQDPGQGLRLIYYSQIVNDFQKGDIAEGYSVSREKKESFPLTVTSAQKNPTAFYLCASSTGVSDTQYFGPGTRLTVL.

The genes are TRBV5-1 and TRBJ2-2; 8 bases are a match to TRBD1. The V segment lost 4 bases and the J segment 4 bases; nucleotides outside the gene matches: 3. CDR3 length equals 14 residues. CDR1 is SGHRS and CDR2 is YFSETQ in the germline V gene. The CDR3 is CASSKDRATGELFF. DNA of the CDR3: TGCGCCAGCAGCAAGGACAGGGCCACCGGGGAGCTGTTTTTT. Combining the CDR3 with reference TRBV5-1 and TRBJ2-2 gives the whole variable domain KAGVTQTPRYLIKTRGQQVTLSCSPISGHRSVSWYQQTPGQGLQFLFEYFSETQRNKGNFPGRFSGRQFSNSRSEMNVSTLELGDSALYLCASSKDRATGELFFGEGSRLTVL.

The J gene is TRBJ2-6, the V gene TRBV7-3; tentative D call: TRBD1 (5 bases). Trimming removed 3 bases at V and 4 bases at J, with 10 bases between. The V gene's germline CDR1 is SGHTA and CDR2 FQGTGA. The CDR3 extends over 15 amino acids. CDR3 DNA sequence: TGTGCCAGCAGCTTCGGCAGGGCAGGGGCCAACGTCCTGACTTTC. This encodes CASSFGRAGANVLTF.

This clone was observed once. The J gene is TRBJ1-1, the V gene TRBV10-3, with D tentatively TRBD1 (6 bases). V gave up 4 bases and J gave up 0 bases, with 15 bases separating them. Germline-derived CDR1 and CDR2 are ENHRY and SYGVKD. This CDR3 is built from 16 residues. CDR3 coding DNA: TGTGCCATCAGTGCCCGCGGACAGACAATGAACACTGAAGCTTTCTTT. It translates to CAISARGQTMNTEAFF.